These 10 T cell receptor beta chains were sequenced from one sample in a study of response to subunit inactivated influenza vaccine. In TCRdb, the RT-PCR reads were re-called with MiXCR into one record per CDR3 protein. This sample has hundreds of thousands of distinct CDR3 sequences, with 11% found just once. In addition, the sample was reused for a study of T cells expressing NK-cell markers. As reported in that work: UMIs accompanied the 5'RACE template switching by which TCR beta cDNA was made.

Sequencing used PBMCs from blood, obtained on the day of vaccination. Source of these receptors: a man between 45 and 60 years old who received an inactivated influenza vaccine.

This clonotype was recorded many times. The chain recombines TRBV5-4 with TRBJ2-1, with 8 bases matching TRBD1. V dropped 3 bases and J dropped 7; count of bases not matched to a gene: 9. Germline V gene sequence: CDR1 SGHNT, CDR2 YYREEE (reference sequence). The length of the CDR3 is 15 residues. The CDR3 region is CASSSDRGTTNEQFF. CDR3 bases: TGTGCCAGCAGCTCAGACAGGGGAACGACGAATGAGCAGTTCTTC.

This clonotype was seen more than once but under ten times. V is TRBV4-3 and J is TRBJ2-5, with TRBD1 identical over 8 bases. The CDR3 extends over 15 amino acids. The V and J ends lost 1 base and 0 bases, in that order; junction bases with no gene match: 1. The V gene's germline CDR1 is LGHNA and CDR2 YSLEER. As DNA, the CDR3 is TGCGCCAGCAGCCAAGGACAGGGGAACCAAGAGACCCAGTACTTC. It is translated as CASSQGQGNQETQYF.

The J gene is TRBJ2-7, the V gene TRBV28, with D unclear. The CDR3 sequence is 14 residues long. Between the trimmed V and J ends, which lost 7 bases and 2 bases, there was a span of 15 bases. CDR1 is MDHEN and CDR2 is SYDVKM in the germline V gene. This CDR3 reads CASKWSESAYEQYF. The DNA for the CDR3 is TGTGCCAGCAAATGGTCTGAATCAGCCTACGAGCAGTACTTC.

This clonotype was observed many times. The chain links TRBV7-8 to TRBJ1-5; D may be TRBD1 (6 bases). Trimming stripped 4 bases from V and 4 bases from J, with 20 bases between. This CDR3 has 17 residues. CDR1 is SGHVS, CDR2 FQNEAQ, per germline. In DNA form, the CDR3 reads TGTGCCAGCAGCTGGGGGGCAGCTACCATCCCGAATCAGCCCCAGCATTTT. This sequence encodes CASSWGAATIPNQPQHF.

This clonotype has ten or more counts. CDR3 sequence reads: CSARDQAGRGIQYF. The CDR3 DNA sequence: TGCAGTGCTAGAGATCAGGCTGGGCGGGGCATACAGTATTTT. The rearrangement uses TRBV20-1 and TRBJ2-3, with D perhaps matching TRBD2 (6 bases). The germline CDR1 and CDR2 sequences are DFQATT and SNEGSKA (reference sequence). CDR3 length: 14 residues. Trimming stripped 0 bases from V and 12 bases from J, with 19 bases between.

The chain carries TRBV5-1 and TRBJ2-3; D gene ambiguous. The CDR3 is 14 amino acids. The V gene lost 1 base and the J gene lost 1 base, with 7 bases spanning the gap. Germline V gene data show CDR1 as SGHRS and CDR2 as YFSETQ. In DNA form, the CDR3 reads TGCGCCAGCAGCTTGTCCCCAGGCACAGATACGCAGTATTTT. It is translated as CASSLSPGTDTQYF.

This clonotype showed up just a few times. The V gene is TRBV7-2, the J gene TRBJ2-2, with D possibly TRBD1 on 6 matching bases. V dropped 2 bases and J dropped 1 base, with 11 bases sitting between them. Per the germline V gene, CDR1 is SGHTA and CDR2 is FQGNSA. The CDR3 runs 16 residues. The CDR3 nucleotides are TGTGCCAGCAGCTTAAACATACAGGGGAACACCGGGGAGCTGTTTTTT. Translation: CASSLNIQGNTGELFF. Filled out from reference TRBV7-2 and TRBJ2-2, the complete variable domain reads GAGVSQSPSNKVTEKGKDVELRCDPISGHTALYWYRQSLGQGLEFLIYFQGNSAPDKSGLPSDRFSAERTGGSVSTLTIQRTQQEDSAVYLCASSLNIQGNTGELFFGEGSRLTVL.

The genes are TRBV3-1 and TRBJ2-1; 8 bases line up with TRBD2. CDR1 and CDR2 from the germline V gene are LGHDT and YNNKEL (reference sequence). The CDR3 is 17 residues long. V lost 0 bases, J lost 8 bases, and 12 bases stayed unmatched. This CDR3 is CASSQDRLGLGSDEQFF. In DNA, the CDR3 is TGTGCCAGCAGCCAAGATCGCCTGGGACTAGGCTCTGATGAGCAGTTCTTC.

The V and J genes are TRBV25-1 and TRBJ2-3; D is unresolved. Germline V CDR1 and CDR2: MGHDK, SYGVNS. The CDR3 contains 14 residues. With 8 bases removed from V and 1 base from J, the gap between germline ends came to 13 bases. CDR3 region: CASALGIRTDTQYF. The CDR3 nucleotides read TGTGCCAGCGCCTTGGGGATACGCACAGATACGCAGTATTTT.

This sequence joins TRBV30 and TRBJ2-5; 12 nucleotides match TRBD1. J was trimmed by 7 bases and V by 3 bases; bases with no gene match: 6. The CDR3 totals 14 residues. CDR1 is GTSNPN, CDR2 SVGIG, per germline (reference sequence). The CDR3 DNA is TGTGCCTGGAGCCGGGACAGGGGGCAGGGGACCCAGTACTTC. It translates to CAWSRDRGQGTQYF.